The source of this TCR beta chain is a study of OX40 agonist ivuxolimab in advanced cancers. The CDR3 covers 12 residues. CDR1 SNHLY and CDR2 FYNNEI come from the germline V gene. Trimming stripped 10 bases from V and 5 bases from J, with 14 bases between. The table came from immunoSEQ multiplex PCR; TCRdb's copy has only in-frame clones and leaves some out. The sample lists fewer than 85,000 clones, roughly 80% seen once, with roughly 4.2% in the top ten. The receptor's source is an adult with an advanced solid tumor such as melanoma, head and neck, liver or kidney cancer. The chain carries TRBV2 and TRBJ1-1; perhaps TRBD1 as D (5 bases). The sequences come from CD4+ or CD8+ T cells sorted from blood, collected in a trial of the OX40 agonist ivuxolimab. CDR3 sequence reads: CATGGPGTEAFF. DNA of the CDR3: TGTGCCACCGGGGGTCCCGGGACTGAAGCTTTCTTT.